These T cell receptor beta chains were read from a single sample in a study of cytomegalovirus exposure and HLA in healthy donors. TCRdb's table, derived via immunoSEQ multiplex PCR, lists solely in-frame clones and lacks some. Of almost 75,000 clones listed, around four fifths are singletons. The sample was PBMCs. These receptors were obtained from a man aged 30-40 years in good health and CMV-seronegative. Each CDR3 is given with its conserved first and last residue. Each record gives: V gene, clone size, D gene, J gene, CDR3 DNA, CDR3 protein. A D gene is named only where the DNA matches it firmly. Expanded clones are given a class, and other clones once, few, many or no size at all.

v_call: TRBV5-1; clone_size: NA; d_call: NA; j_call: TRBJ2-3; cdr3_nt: TGCGCCAGCAGCTCAGGGGTCAGTGAGGCCACAGATACGCAGTATTTT; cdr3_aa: CASSSGVSEATDTQYF
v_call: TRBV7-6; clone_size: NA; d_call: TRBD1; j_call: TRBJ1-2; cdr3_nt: TGTGCCAGCAACAGATTTCAGGGGGATGGCTACACCTTC; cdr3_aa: CASNRFQGDGYTF
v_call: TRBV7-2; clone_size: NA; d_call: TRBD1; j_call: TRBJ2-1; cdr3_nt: TGTGCCAGCAGTCCAGGGGGTAATGAGCAGTTCTTC; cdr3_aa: CASSPGGNEQFF
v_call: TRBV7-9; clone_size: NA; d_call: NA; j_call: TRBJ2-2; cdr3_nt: TGTGCCAGCAGCCCTCGGACTCCGAACACCGGGGAGCTGTTTTTT; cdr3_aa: CASSPRTPNTGELFF
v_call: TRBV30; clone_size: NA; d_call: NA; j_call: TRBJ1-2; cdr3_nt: TGTGCCTGGAGAACCCCCTATGCGAGGGAAGCTAACTATGGCTACACCTTC; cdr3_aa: CAWRTPYAREANYGYTF
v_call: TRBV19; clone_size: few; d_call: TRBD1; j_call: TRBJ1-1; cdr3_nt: TGTGCCAGTAGTGCCCGGACAGGAATCATGAACACTGAAGCTTTCTTT; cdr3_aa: CASSARTGIMNTEAFF
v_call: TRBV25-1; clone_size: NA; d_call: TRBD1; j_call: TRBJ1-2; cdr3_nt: TGTGCCAGCATTGGGGGGAGAGGGACAGGGCTGACGGGCTACACCTTC; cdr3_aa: CASIGGRGTGLTGYTF
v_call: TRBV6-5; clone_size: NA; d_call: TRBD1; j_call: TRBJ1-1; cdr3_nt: TGTGCCAGCAGTTCGGACAGGGCCAGTGCGAACACTGAAGCTTTCTTT; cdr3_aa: CASSSDRASANTEAFF
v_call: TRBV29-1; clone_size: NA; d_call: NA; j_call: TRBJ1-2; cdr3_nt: TGCAGCTTACAGATGGACAGCGACTATGGCTACACCTTC; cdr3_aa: CSLQMDSDYGYTF
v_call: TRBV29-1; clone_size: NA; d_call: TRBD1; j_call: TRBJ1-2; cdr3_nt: TGCAGCGTTGGGACAGGGGGTTGGAGCTATGGCTACACCTTC; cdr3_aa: CSVGTGGWSYGYTF
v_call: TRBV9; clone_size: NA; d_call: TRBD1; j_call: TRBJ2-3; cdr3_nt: TGTGCCAGCAGCGGGGACAGGATAAGGCCAGATACGCAGTATTTT; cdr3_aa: CASSGDRIRPDTQYF
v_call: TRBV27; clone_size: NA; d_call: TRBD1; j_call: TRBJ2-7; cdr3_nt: TGTGCCAGCAAAAAAACGAGGGGGCAGTACGAGCAGTACTTC; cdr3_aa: CASKKTRGQYEQYF
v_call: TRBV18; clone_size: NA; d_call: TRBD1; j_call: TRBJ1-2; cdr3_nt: TGTGCCAGCTCACCAAGTCTTGGGACAGTCGTCTTGGGTGGCTACACCTTC; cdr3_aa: CASSPSLGTVVLGGYTF
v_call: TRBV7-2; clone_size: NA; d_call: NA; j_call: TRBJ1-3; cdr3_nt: TGTGCCAGCAGCTTAACGGTTGGCTCTGGAAACACCATATATTTT; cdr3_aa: CASSLTVGSGNTIYF
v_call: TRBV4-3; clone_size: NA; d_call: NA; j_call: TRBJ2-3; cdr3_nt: TGCGCCAGCAGCCAAGGCGAGGGGGTTCTCACAGATACGCAGTATTTT; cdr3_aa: CASSQGEGVLTDTQYF
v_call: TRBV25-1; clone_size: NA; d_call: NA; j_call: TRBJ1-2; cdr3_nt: TGTGCCAGCAGTGAAAGTGGGGCCAACTATGGCTACACCTTC; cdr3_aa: CASSESGANYGYTF
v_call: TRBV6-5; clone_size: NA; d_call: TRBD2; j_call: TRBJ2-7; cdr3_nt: TGTGCCAGCAGTTCCCCACTAGCGTCCCACGAGCAGTACTTC; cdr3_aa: CASSSPLASHEQYF
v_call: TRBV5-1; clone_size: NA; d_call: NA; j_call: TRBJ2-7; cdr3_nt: TGCGCCAGCAGCTTGGCAGGTGTCTCGCCCTACGAGCAGTACTTC; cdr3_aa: CASSLAGVSPYEQYF
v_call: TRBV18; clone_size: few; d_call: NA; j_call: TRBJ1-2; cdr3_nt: TGTGCCAGCTCACCCAGGGTTGACTATGGCTACACCTTC; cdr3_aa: CASSPRVDYGYTF
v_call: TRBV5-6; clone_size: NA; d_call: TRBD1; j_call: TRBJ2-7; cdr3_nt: TGTGCCAGCAGCCGTGACAGGGGGTACAAGCAGTACTTC; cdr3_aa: CASSRDRGYKQYF
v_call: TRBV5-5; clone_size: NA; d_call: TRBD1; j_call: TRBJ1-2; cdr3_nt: TGTGCCAGCAGAATGACAGGGGGTTCCTATGGCTACACCTTC; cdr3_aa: CASRMTGGSYGYTF
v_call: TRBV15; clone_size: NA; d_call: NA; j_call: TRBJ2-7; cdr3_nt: TGTGCCACCAGCAGAGATACAGGGTCGGCCGAGCAGTACTTC; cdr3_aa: CATSRDTGSAEQYF
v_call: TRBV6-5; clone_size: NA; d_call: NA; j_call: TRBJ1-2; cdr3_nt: TGTGCCAGCAGTCCTGGGGGCTGGGGCTACACCTTC; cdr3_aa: CASSPGGWGYTF
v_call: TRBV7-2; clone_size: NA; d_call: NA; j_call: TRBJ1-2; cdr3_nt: TGTGCCAGCAGCTTACGGGGGGGCGCCTTGGGTGGCTACACCTTC; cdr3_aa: CASSLRGGALGGYTF
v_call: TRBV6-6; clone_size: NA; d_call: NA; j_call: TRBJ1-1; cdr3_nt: TGTGCCAGCATATTGCTACCTGGGACACCAAAAGCTTTCTTT; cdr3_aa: CASILLPGTPKAFF
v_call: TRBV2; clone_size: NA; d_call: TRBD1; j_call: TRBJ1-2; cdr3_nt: TGTGCCAGCAGTCCCCGGGACAGGGGTGGCTACACCTTC; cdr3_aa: CASSPRDRGGYTF
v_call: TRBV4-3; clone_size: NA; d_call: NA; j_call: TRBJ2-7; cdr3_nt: TGCGCCAGCAGCCAAGATCTAGGCTACGAGCAGTACTTC; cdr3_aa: CASSQDLGYEQYF
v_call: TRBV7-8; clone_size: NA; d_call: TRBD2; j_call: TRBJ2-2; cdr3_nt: TGTGCCAGCAGTTTGGGGACTAGCGGGATATACACCGGGGAGCTGTTTTTT; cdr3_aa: CASSLGTSGIYTGELFF
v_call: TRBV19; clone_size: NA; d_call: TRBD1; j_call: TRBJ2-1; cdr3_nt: TGTGCCAGTAACGGCCGGACAGGGTCCTCCTATGAGCAGTTCTTC; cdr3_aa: CASNGRTGSSYEQFF
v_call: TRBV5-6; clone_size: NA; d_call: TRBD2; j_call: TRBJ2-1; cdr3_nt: TGTGCCAGCAGCCGGGGGGTTAGGACCCAAGGCCACAATGAGCAGTTCTTC; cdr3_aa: CASSRGVRTQGHNEQFF
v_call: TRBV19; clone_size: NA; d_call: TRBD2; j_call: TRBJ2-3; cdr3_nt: TGTGCCAGTAGTATAGATCTTAGGAATAGCGGGAGGAATACGCAGTATTTT; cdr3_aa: CASSIDLRNSGRNTQYF
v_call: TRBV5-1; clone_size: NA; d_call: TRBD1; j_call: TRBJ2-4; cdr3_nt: TGCGCCAGCAGCCCCCGGACAGGGGTGGCCAAAAACATTCAGTACTTC; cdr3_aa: CASSPRTGVAKNIQYF
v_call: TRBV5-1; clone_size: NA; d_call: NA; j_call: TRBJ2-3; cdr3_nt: TGCGCCAGCAGCTTACGGGGGGCAAGCACAGATACGCAGTATTTT; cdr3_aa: CASSLRGASTDTQYF
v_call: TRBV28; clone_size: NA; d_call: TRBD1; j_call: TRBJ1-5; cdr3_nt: TGTGCCAGCAGTTTTGACAGGGAGGGCAATCAGCCCCAGCATTTT; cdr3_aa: CASSFDREGNQPQHF
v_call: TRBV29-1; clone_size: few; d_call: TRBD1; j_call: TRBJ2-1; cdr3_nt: TGCAGCGGTGGGACAGGGGACGGTGGTGAGCAGTTCTTC; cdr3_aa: CSGGTGDGGEQFF
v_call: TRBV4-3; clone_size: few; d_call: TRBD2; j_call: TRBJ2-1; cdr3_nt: TGCGCCAGCAGCCAAGATGTAGCGGGGCACGTCAATGAGCAGTTCTTC; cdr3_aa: CASSQDVAGHVNEQFF
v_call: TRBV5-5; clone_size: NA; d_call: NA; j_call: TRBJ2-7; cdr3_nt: TGTGCCAGCCGGCGGATTACGTCCTACGAGCAGTACTTC; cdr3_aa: CASRRITSYEQYF
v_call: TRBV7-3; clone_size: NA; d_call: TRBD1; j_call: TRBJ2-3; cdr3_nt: TGTGCCAGCAGCTCCGGACAGGGGACAGATACGCAGTATTTT; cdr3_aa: CASSSGQGTDTQYF
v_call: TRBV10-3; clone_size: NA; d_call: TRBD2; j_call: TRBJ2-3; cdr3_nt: TGTGCCATCAGTGATCGTGCGGGGGGCACAGATACGCAGTATTTT; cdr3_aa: CAISDRAGGTDTQYF
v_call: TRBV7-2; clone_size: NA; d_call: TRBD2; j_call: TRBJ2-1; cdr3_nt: TGTGCCAGCAGCTTTTCTAGCGGGGCCTACAATGAGCAGTTCTTC; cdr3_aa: CASSFSSGAYNEQFF
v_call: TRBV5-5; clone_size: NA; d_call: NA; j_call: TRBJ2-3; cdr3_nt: TGTGCCAGCAGCTCCGGGACATTGCAAGATACGCAGTATTTT; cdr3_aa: CASSSGTLQDTQYF
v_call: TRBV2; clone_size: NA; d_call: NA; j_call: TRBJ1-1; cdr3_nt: TGTGCCAGCAGTGAATGGTATAGCACTGAAGCTTTCTTT; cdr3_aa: CASSEWYSTEAFF
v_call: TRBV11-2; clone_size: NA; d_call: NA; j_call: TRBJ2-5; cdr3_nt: TGTGCCAGCAGCTTATGGCGGGGTGGGGAGACCCAGTACTTC; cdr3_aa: CASSLWRGGETQYF
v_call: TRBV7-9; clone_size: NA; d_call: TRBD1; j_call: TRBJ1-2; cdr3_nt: TGTGCCAGCAGCCTGGGACAGGGAGGTTTCTATGGCTACACCTTC; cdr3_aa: CASSLGQGGFYGYTF
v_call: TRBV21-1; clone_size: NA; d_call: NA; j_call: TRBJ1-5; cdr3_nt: TGTGCCAGCAGCAACGATACGATACAGGGTAGCAATCAGCCCCAGCATTTT; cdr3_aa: CASSNDTIQGSNQPQHF
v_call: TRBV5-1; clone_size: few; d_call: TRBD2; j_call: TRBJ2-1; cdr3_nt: TGCGCCAGCGGGAGGACTAGCGGGAGACTTTCCTACAATGAGCAGTTCTTC; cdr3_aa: CASGRTSGRLSYNEQFF
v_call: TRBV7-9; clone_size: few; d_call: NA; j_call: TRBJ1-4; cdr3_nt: TGTGCCAGCAGCTTATTAGTCGGAAAACTGTTTTTT; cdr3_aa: CASSLLVGKLFF
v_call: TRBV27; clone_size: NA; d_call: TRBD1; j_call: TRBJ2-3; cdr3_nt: TGTGCCAGCAGTAACGGACAGGGGACGAGCACAGATACGCAGTATTTT; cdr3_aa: CASSNGQGTSTDTQYF
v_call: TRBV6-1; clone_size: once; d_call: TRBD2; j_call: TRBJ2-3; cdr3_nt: TGTGCCAGCAGTGAGGTAGCGGGAGGGCCAGATACGCAGTATTTT; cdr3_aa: CASSEVAGGPDTQYF
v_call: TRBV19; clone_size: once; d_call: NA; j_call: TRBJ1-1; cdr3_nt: TGTGCCAGTAGTATAATACAGGGTGAAACTGAAGCTTTCTTT; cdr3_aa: CASSIIQGETEAFF
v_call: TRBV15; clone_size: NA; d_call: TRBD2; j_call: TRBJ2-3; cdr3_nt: TGTGCCACCAGCAGAGAGCGGGGGGGCACAGATACGCAGTATTTT; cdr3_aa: CATSRERGGTDTQYF
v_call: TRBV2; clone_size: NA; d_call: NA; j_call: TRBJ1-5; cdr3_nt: TGTGCCAGCAGTGAAACCGGACAAACTTTATATAGCAATCAGCCCCAGCATTTT; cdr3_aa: CASSETGQTLYSNQPQHF